This T cell receptor beta chain was sequenced during a study of blood T cell repertoires in COVID-19. CDR1 SGDLS and CDR2 YYNGEE come from the germline V gene. This CDR3 has 15 residues. With 4 bases removed from V and 6 bases from J, the gap between germline ends came to 17 bases. Clones were sequenced by immunoSEQ multiplex PCR, and TCRdb holds only the in-frame ones, with some missing. In the table there are tens of thousands of clones, approximately 85% of which are singletons. Sequencing was carried out using peripheral blood. The receptor was isolated from a human donor in a cohort sampled during active COVID-19. This chain uses TRBV9 with TRBJ2-1, with D perhaps TRBD1 (5 bases). The CDR3 loop is CASSPRPDTANEQFF. Here the CDR3 DNA reads TGTGCCAGCAGCCCACGGCCGGACACGGCCAATGAGCAGTTCTTC.